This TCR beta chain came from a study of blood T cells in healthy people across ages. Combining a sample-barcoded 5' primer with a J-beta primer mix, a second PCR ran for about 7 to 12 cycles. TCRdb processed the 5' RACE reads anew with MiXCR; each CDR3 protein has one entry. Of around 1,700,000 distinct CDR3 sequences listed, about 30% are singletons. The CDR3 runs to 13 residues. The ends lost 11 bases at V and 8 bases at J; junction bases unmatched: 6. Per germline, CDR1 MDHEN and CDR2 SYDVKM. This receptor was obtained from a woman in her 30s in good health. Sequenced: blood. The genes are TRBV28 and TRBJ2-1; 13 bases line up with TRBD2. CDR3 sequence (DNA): TGTGCCGGGGGGACTAGCGGGGTTTATGAGCAGTTCTTC. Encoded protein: CAGGTSGVYEQFF.